Shown below are 24 T cell receptor beta chains from a single sample sequenced in a study of identical twins. TCRdb re-analysed the 5' RACE reads in MiXCR, keeping a single row per CDR3 protein. The sample holds 700,000 to 950,000 distinct CDR3 sequences, roughly 12% seen once. These data are also associated with another study on yellow fever vaccine responses in identical twins.

Sequencing was done on a sample of PBMCs. These receptors were taken from a woman between 18 and 29 years old in good health.

This clonotype has more than one count but fewer than ten. The chain combines TRBV11-2 with TRBJ1-1, with a weak D call TRBD1 (5 bases). With 5 bases removed from V and 6 bases from J, the gap between germline ends came to 13 bases. The CDR3 contains 13 residues. CDR1 is SGHAT and CDR2 is FQNNGV in the germline V gene. The CDR3 sequence: CASSQRVGAEAFF. The DNA for the CDR3 is TGTGCCAGCAGCCAACGGGTGGGGGCTGAAGCTTTCTTT. Using reference TRBV11-2 and TRBJ1-1 for the parts outside the CDR3, the full variable domain is EAGVAQSPRYKIIEKRQSVAFWCNPISGHATLYWYQQILGQGPKLLIQFQNNGVVDDSQLPKDRFSAERLKGVDSTLKIQPAKLEDSAVYLCASSQRVGAEAFFGQGTRLTVV.

The chain recombines TRBV4-1 with TRBJ2-2, with D tentatively TRBD1 or TRBD2 (5 bases each). Germline assignment: CDR1 MGHRA and CDR2 YSYEKL. The CDR3 length is 17 residues. Trimming removed 0 bases from V and 3 bases from J, with 14 bases in between. The CDR3 DNA reads TGCGCCAGCAGCCAAGAGCTTAGTGAGGGGTACACCGGGGAGCTGTTTTTT. This codes for CASSQELSEGYTGELFF.

This chain joins TRBV12-3 or TRBV12-4 and TRBJ2-5; a possible D gene is TRBD1 (6 bases). V gave up 2 bases and J gave up 5 bases, with 15 bases separating them. CDR3 length: 15 amino acids. The CDR3 here is CASSLFGGARETQYF. DNA of the CDR3: TGTGCCAGCAGTTTATTTGGGGGCGCTCGGGAGACCCAGTACTTC.

The chain is built from TRBV14 and TRBJ2-3; 9 nucleotides agree with TRBD2. The CDR3 runs to 17 residues. Germline CDR1 SGHDN, CDR2 FVKESK. Losses at the gene ends were 1 base for V and 2 bases for J; bases not matched to a gene: 7. The CDR3 spells CASSQVLSSGNTDTQYF. The CDR3 coding sequence is TGTGCCAGCAGCCAAGTCTTATCTAGCGGGAACACAGATACGCAGTATTTT. Combining the CDR3 with reference TRBV14 and TRBJ2-3 gives the whole variable domain EAGVTQFPSHSVIEKGQTVTLRCDPISGHDNLYWYRRVMGKEIKFLLHFVKESKQDESGMPNNRFLAERTGGTYSTLKVQPAELEDSGVYFCASSQVLSSGNTDTQYFGPGTRLTVL.

V gene TRBV12-3 or TRBV12-4 combines with J gene TRBJ1-1, with D possibly TRBD1 on 5 matching bases. Trimming took 6 bases from V and 6 from J, leaving 14 bases between them. The CDR3 consists of 13 residues. The CDR3 DNA follows: TGTGCCAGCAGCGCAGGCAGGGAGGCTGAAGCTTTCTTT. Its protein product is CASSAGREAEAFF.

This clonotype was found a few times. The chain is built from TRBV10-3 and TRBJ2-7, with 7 bases lining up with TRBD1. Germline CDR1 is ENHRY and CDR2 is SYGVKD. The CDR3 length is 17 residues. Germline trimming cut 0 bases from V and 2 bases from J; bases unmatched to any gene: 10. The CDR3 DNA is TGTGCCATCAGTGAGTCGACATGGACAGGAGACCCCTACGAGCAGTACGTC. This sequence encodes CAISESTWTGDPYEQYV.

This clonotype was recorded at least ten times. The rearrangement uses TRBV20-1 and TRBJ2-3, with a tentative D call TRBD2 (7 bases). The CDR3 has 16 residues. Germline V gene sequence: CDR1 DFQATT, CDR2 SNEGSKA (reference sequence). V gave up 5 bases and J gave up 0 bases, with 18 bases separating them. The CDR3 loop reads CSASTGGLGSTDTQYF. The CDR3 bases are TGCAGTGCTTCCACCGGGGGGCTGGGTAGCACAGATACGCAGTATTTT.

This clonotype was counted between two and nine times. The chain employs TRBV24-1 and TRBJ2-1; D is perhaps TRBD2 (7 bases). The CDR3 sequence is 17 residues long. The germline V gene encodes CDR1 KGHDR and CDR2 SFDVKD. With 4 bases removed from V and 7 bases from J, the gap between germline ends came to 22 bases. In DNA, the CDR3 is TGTGCCACCAGTGACAGATCTAGCGGAGGGGGTAAAAATGAGCAGTTCTTC. This encodes CATSDRSSGGGKNEQFF.

This clonotype has only a few counts. The chain employs TRBV18 and TRBJ2-7; unclear D gene. This CDR3 region has 14 residues. Per germline, CDR1 KGHSH and CDR2 LQKENI. Deletions cut 8 bases from V and 2 bases from J, with 16 bases between. CDR3 loop: CASSPPGRAYEQYF. The CDR3 DNA reads as TGTGCCAGCAGCCCCCCGGGTAGAGCCTACGAGCAGTACTTC.

The V and J genes are TRBV12-3 or TRBV12-4 and TRBJ2-7; TRBD2 agrees at 14 bases. After removal of 5 bases from V and 6 bases from J, the junction contained 6 bases not matched to a gene. This CDR3 is built from 15 residues. The CDR3 protein is CASSREGLAGAEQYF. CDR3 DNA: TGTGCCAGCAGTCGAGAGGGACTAGCGGGAGCCGAGCAGTACTTC.

The J gene is TRBJ1-5, the V gene TRBV24-1; D not certain. The ends were cut back, 0 bases at V and 7 bases at J, with 3 bases in the middle. This CDR3 contains 12 residues. Germline V gene sequence: CDR1 KGHDR, CDR2 SFDVKD. In nucleotides, the CDR3 is TGTGCCACCAGTGATTTGGGGCAGCCCCAGCATTTT. Translated: CATSDLGQPQHF.

The chain joins TRBV4-1 to TRBJ1-1; no clear D gene. There are 13 residues in the CDR3. CDR1 is MGHRA, CDR2 YSYEKL, per germline. V lost 3 bases to trimming and J lost 4 bases, with 9 bases between them. This CDR3 is CASSHTVSTEAFF. CDR3 sequence (DNA): TGCGCCAGCAGCCATACGGTAAGCACTGAAGCTTTCTTT.

This clonotype was seen more than once but under ten times. This chain joins TRBV12-3 or TRBV12-4 and TRBJ2-1; 9 bases align to TRBD2. The CDR3 consists of 18 residues. The J segment lost 1 base and the V segment lost 5 bases, leaving 12 bases of the junction unmatched. In nucleotides, the CDR3 is TGTGCCAGCAGTCCACACTCTATAGCGGGAGCATCCTACAATGAGCAGTTCTTC. Residues: CASSPHSIAGASYNEQFF.

The chain carries TRBV2 and TRBJ2-3, with 8 positions matching TRBD1. The CDR3 runs to 14 residues. Trimming at V came to 4 bases and at J to 5 bases, leaving 5 bases not matched to a gene. CDR1 is SNHLY and CDR2 is FYNNEI in the germline V gene. The CDR3, as DNA: TGTGCCAGCAGTGGGCAGGGGGCTGTAGATACGCAGTATTTT. It translates to CASSGQGAVDTQYF.

This clonotype was seen a few times. The V call is TRBV10-3, the J call TRBJ2-2; 7 bases are a match to TRBD1. The CDR3 runs 16 residues. Unmatched junction bases numbered 6, after V lost 2 bases and J lost 3 bases. Germline values: CDR1 ENHRY, CDR2 SYGVKD. This chain's CDR3 is CAISETGTAHTGELFF. CDR3 sequence (DNA): TGTGCCATCAGTGAGACCGGGACAGCGCACACCGGGGAGCTGTTTTTT.

This clonotype was counted only a few times. V usage is TRBV5-1 and J usage is TRBJ1-2; 9 bases match TRBD1. CDR1 is SGHRS, CDR2 YFSETQ, per germline. With V trimmed by 2 bases and J by 1 base, 9 bases remained unmatched. The CDR3 is 17 amino acids. CDR3 in amino acids: CASSFLYGDRDNYGYTF. The CDR3 region has the DNA TGCGCCAGCAGCTTTCTCTACGGGGACAGGGATAACTATGGCTACACCTTC.

The CDR3 region is CASSPRNRTDTQYF. DNA for the CDR3: TGTGCCAGCAGCCCCCGGAACCGCACAGATACGCAGTATTTT. The rearrangement uses TRBV7-8 and TRBJ2-3, with D unresolved. CDR1 SGHVS and CDR2 FQNEAQ come from the germline V gene. Trimming pared 5 bases from V and 1 base from J, leaving 10 bases between. This CDR3 has 14 residues.

This clonotype has only a few counts. This chain joins TRBV27 and TRBJ1-1; tentative D call: TRBD1 (5 bases). The V and J ends lost 5 bases and 0 bases respectively, with 19 bases between them. The CDR3 runs 17 residues. The germline gives CDR1 MNHEY, CDR2 SMNVEV (reference sequence). In nucleotides, the CDR3 is TGTGCCAGCAGTCTAATACCTCCGGGACTGATGAACACTGAAGCTTTCTTT. This codes for CASSLIPPGLMNTEAFF.

The rearrangement links TRBV9 to TRBJ2-7, with 7 bases that match TRBD2. V dropped 4 bases and J dropped 2; count of bases not matched to a gene: 9. The CDR3 spans 15 residues. In germline, CDR1 is SGDLS, CDR2 YYNGEE. The CDR3 sequence is CASSPRLASTYEQYF. In DNA form, the CDR3 reads TGTGCCAGCAGCCCCAGACTAGCATCCACCTACGAGCAGTACTTC.

The V gene is TRBV27, the J gene TRBJ2-2; 7 bases fit TRBD1. The CDR3 has 14 amino acids. CDR1 is MNHEY, CDR2 SMNVEV, per germline (reference sequence). The J segment lost 8 bases and the V segment lost 3 bases, leaving 6 bases of the junction unmatched. In DNA, the CDR3 is TGTGCCAGCAGTTTTGACAGGGTTAGAGGGGAGCTGTTTTTT. It translates to CASSFDRVRGELFF.

This sequence joins TRBV5-1 and TRBJ2-5; 15 bases are shared with TRBD2. V lost 4 bases and J lost 3; bases outside the gene matches: 7. The CDR3 is 17 residues long. Germline V gene data show CDR1 as SGHRS and CDR2 as YFSETQ. The CDR3 is CASSLRTSGRVEETQYF. The DNA for the CDR3 is TGCGCCAGCAGCCTCCGGACTAGCGGGAGGGTTGAAGAGACCCAGTACTTC.

V and J are TRBV6-1 and TRBJ1-5, with 9 bases identical to TRBD1. There are 14 residues in the CDR3. CDR1 and CDR2 from the germline V gene are MNHNS and SASEGT. V was pared by 8 bases and J by 7 bases, with 9 bases of the junction left unmatched. CDR3 loop: CASEGQGSFQPQHF. In DNA, the CDR3 is TGTGCCAGCGAGGGACAGGGATCCTTCCAGCCCCAGCATTTT.

This clonotype was seen at least ten times. This chain connects TRBV12-3 or TRBV12-4 to TRBJ1-2; D not certain. This CDR3 region has 15 residues. Trimming shortened V by 1 base and J by 2 bases, and 11 bases separated the two germline ends. The CDR3 sequence: CASSLVLSPNYGYTF. In DNA, the CDR3 is TGTGCCAGCAGTTTAGTGCTGTCCCCCAACTATGGCTACACCTTC.

The chain links TRBV4-1 to TRBJ1-6; TRBD1 aligns across 8 bases. The V segment lost 2 bases and the J segment 6 bases; nucleotides outside the gene matches: 9. The V gene's germline CDR1 is MGHRA and CDR2 YSYEKL. This CDR3 has 17 amino acids. CDR3 loop: CASSQRASDRGNSPLHF. In DNA form, the CDR3 reads TGCGCCAGCAGCCAACGAGCTAGCGACAGGGGTAATTCACCCCTCCACTTT.